This T cell receptor beta chain was identified during a study of early T cells in non-severe SARS-CoV-2 infection (dated by TCRdb to the early 2020s). As for the study more broadly: Because TCR sequencing was done on bulk RNA from unsorted whole blood, the alpha and beta chains could not be paired.

General study outcomes and caveats: VDJdb matching was skewed toward anti-spike CD8 responses, so virus-specific expansions were likely underestimated and private and CD4 specificities were missed.

This clonotype was seen only a few times. Its cognate antigen has yet to be identified. It has no much larger one-base neighbor in the sample; base qualities were not kept. Library preparation was by 5' RACE. The instrument was a NextSeq 500. In the TCR library protocol, unique molecular identifiers were attached to individual cDNA molecules to correct for PCR bias and sequencing error. TCR alpha and beta chains were both sequenced, and the abundances of alpha and beta sequences in each sample were closely correlated with each other. The paper's processing steps were these. V gene, J gene and CDR3 annotation of TCR sequences was performed with Decombinator V4. TCRs were defined as expanded if a significant change between any two time points was detected under a Poisson model with p below 0.0001. TCR abundances were normalised to the total number of TCRs sequenced in each sample and reported as counts per million. TRAV1-2 paired with TRAJ12, TRAJ20 or TRAJ33 defined MAIT TCRs, while TRAV10 paired with TRAJ18 defined iNKT TCRs. VDJdb, accessed on 1 November 2021, was searched for TCRs annotated for CMV, EBV and SARS-CoV-2, and TCRs annotated for more than one antigen were excluded. TCRdb applied fastp at Q25 and MiXCR to the public reads, then kept only in-frame beta chains. Every CDR3 protein is listed once, alongside the most common genes and DNA of its rows. These V and J calls rely on TCRdb rather than the paper's analysis. This sample holds roughly 35,000 distinct CDR3 sequences; around 7% were observed only once. 4% to 4.5% of the sample belongs to the ten largest clones.

The study was a case-control design nested within a healthcare worker cohort in London, UK, with weekly nasopharyngeal swab PCR tests and blood sampling. Healthcare workers were recruited between 23 and 31 March 2020, during the week of the UK lockdown, and were followed weekly for up to roughly 15 weeks. The junction shows trimming of 5 bases on V and 0 bases on J, and the gene matches do not reach 6 bases of it. The germline V gene yields SGHAT for CDR1 and FQNNGV for CDR2. Taken from cysteine to phenylalanine, the CDR3 has 17 residues. Only the CDR3 part of the read is kept: 51 bases, read in frame from the first base.

The V and J segments used are TRBV11-2 and TRBJ2-4; 11 bases in between match TRBD2. The sample taken for sequencing was whole blood. This receptor was obtained from an adult who was a healthcare worker with PCR-confirmed SARS-CoV-2 infection or an uninfected control (not recorded which). The DNA sequence reads TGTGCCAGCAGCAAAGGACTAGCGGGCCCAGCCAAAAACATTCAGTACTTC. Its protein is CASSKGLAGPAKNIQYF.